Below are 5 T cell receptor beta chains sequenced from a single sample in a study of graft-versus-host responses after intestinal transplantation. The antigens of these receptors remain unknown. The method was immunoSEQ multiplex PCR; TCRdb's version includes in-frame clones alone and lacks a portion of them. The sample contains about 71,000 clones, about 92% of which appear only once. The sequenced sample was unstimulated CD8+ T cells sorted from spleen or lymph node cells, obtained before intestinal transplant. The receptors stem from a human donor who received an intestinal transplant.

The chain joins TRBV7-9 to TRBJ2-1, with D possibly TRBD1 on 5 matching bases. The CDR3 consists of 14 residues. Per germline, CDR1 SEHNR and CDR2 FQNEAQ (reference sequence). V dropped 6 bases and J dropped 3 bases, with 12 bases sitting between them. CDR3 in DNA: TGTGCCAGCAGTTCCGACAGAATCTACAATGAGCAGTTCTTC. Translated, it gives CASSSDRIYNEQFF.

CDR3 nucleotide sequence: TGCGCCAGCGTAGGGACAGAGCAGTTCTTC. It encodes CASVGTEQFF. J is TRBJ2-1 and V is TRBV10-2; possible D gene TRBD1, 6 bases. The CDR3 loop spans 10 amino acids. Germline CDR1 WSHSY, CDR2 SAAADI. Trimming pared 8 bases from V and 10 bases from J, leaving 9 bases between.

This sequence joins TRBV12-5 and TRBJ2-3, with 8 positions matching TRBD2. CDR1 and CDR2 (germline): LGHNT, FRNRAP. The CDR3 contains 17 residues. V was clipped by 7 bases and J by 2 bases; unmatched bases: 14. This CDR3 reads CASDLGAAGGFTDTQYF. The CDR3 nucleotides are TGTGCTAGTGACCTGGGAGCGGCGGGGGGCTTCACAGATACGCAGTATTTT.

J is TRBJ2-7 and V is TRBV6-5, with 9 positions matching TRBD2. CDR1 MNHEY and CDR2 SVGAGI come from the germline V gene. This CDR3 is built from 14 residues. V shed 6 bases, J shed 5 bases, and the junction held 8 bases outside the gene matches. CDR3 loop: CASRSAGGPDEQYF. The CDR3 DNA follows: TGTGCCAGCAGGTCTGCGGGGGGGCCCGACGAGCAGTACTTC.

This clone was recorded only once. This chain connects TRBV7-8 to TRBJ2-3; 11 bases match TRBD2. The ends lost 7 bases at V and 4 bases at J; junction bases unmatched: 10. There are 16 residues in the CDR3. The germline gives CDR1 SGHVS, CDR2 FQNEAQ. The CDR3, as DNA: TGTGCCAGCACCCACCCCAATAGCGGGGGGGCAGATACGCAGTATTTT. It yields the protein CASTHPNSGGADTQYF.